Reported below is one T cell receptor (beta chain). Primers for the PCR totalled 60 Vbeta and 13 Jbeta. Generated by immunoSEQ multiplex PCR, the TCRdb table keeps only in-frame clones and is missing some. The repertoire consists of 85,000 to 130,000 clones, with over 70% occurring once and the leading ten covering 0.79%. Per the germline V gene, CDR1 is MDHEN and CDR2 is SYDVKM. This CDR3 is 16 amino acids long. Deletions cut 7 bases from V and 3 bases from J, with 21 bases between. The sample comes from a study of cytomegalovirus exposure and HLA in healthy donors. This clonotype was obtained from a boy between 5 and 17 years old in good health and CMV-seronegative. Sequencing was carried out using PBMCs. The rearrangement links TRBV28 to TRBJ1-2, with TRBD1 as a possible D gene (6 bases). The CDR3 sequence: CASTTPGEGVDYGYTF. CDR3 nucleotides: TGTGCCAGCACCACCCCAGGGGAGGGGGTAGACTATGGCTACACCTTC.